This T cell receptor beta chain was profiled in a study of Ad26.COV2.S vaccination and SARS-CoV-2 variants. Study outcomes and limitations: Placebo and vaccine recipients had non-spike TCR breadth that was similar.

This table comes from immunoSEQ multiplex PCR, and its TCRdb copy is limited to in-frame clones, with some not included. The data contain 250,000 to 300,000 clones, roughly 86% of them singletons. The treatment here: around 19 received Ad26.COV2.S at low or high dose, single or two shots; about 5 received placebo; per-sample allocation not given. The investigators took samples on day 63 after the first vaccine or placebo injection. The CDR3 has 13 residues. Trimming pared 5 bases from V and 5 bases from J, leaving 12 bases between. CDR1 is SNHLY, CDR2 FYNNEI, per germline. Concerning this clone itself: Its antigen is as yet unknown.

The chain is built from TRBV2 and TRBJ2-5; TRBD2 is a possible D gene (6 bases). The source of this sequence is a person between 18 and 60 years old who received the Ad26.COV2.S COVID-19 vaccine or a placebo. Sequenced material: peripheral blood, taken in a trial of Ad26.COV2.S vaccine versus placebo. CDR3 region: CASSQEGWETQYF. CDR3 nucleotides: TGTGCCAGCAGTCAGGAGGGATGGGAGACCCAGTACTTC.